One TCR beta chain is described in this entry. The antigen remains undetermined. The sample belongs to a study of cytomegalovirus exposure and HLA in healthy donors. At the level of the study: Early released data had tens of millions of unique TCRs, all coming from HLA-typed donors. Genetic ancestry analysis placed around 76% of the roughly 400 donors that were genotyped in the Caucasian-associated cluster.

The PCR had 60 Vbeta and 13 Jbeta primers. Produced via immunoSEQ multiplex PCR; TCRdb's table is partial and in-frame only. This table has roughly 150,000 clones, 64% appearing once. Study-level points and caveats: Immune exposure information available was restricted to CMV serostatus. Analysis was carried out at a later point, and it linked a missense DCLRE1C variant to TCR beta V- and J-gene trimming.

The origin of this receptor is a woman aged 25 to 39 in good health and CMV-seropositive. Sequencing was done on a sample of PBMCs.

CDR3 sequence: CASSYRRGSENTEAFF. CDR3 nucleotides: TGTGCCAGCAGTTACCGAAGAGGCAGCGAGAACACTGAAGCTTTCTTT. The chain is built from TRBV6-6 and TRBJ1-1; D unresolved. Germline loops: CDR1 MNHNY, CDR2 SVGAGI (reference sequence). This CDR3 has 16 amino acids. Trimming stripped 2 bases from V and 1 base from J, with 14 bases between.